The table lists the clone carrying this T cell receptor beta chain with a few counts. These data belong to a study of blood T cell repertoires in COVID-19. During active infection, Seattle patients enrolled and were then monitored through disease. Germline V gene lookup returns CDR1 LNHDA and CDR2 SQIVND (reference sequence). V dropped 4 bases and J dropped 2 bases, with 24 bases sitting between them. CDR3 length: 19 amino acids. Measured with immunoSEQ multiplex PCR; TCRdb has only the in-frame clones, and not every one. The sample includes about 180,000 clones, more than 75% of them seen just once. This clonotype was obtained from a person aged 70 to 85 with COVID-19, enrolled during active disease. V gene TRBV19 combines with J gene TRBJ1-5, with TRBD1 as a possible D gene (6 bases). Input material: peripheral blood. CDR3 protein: CASSTRGGQIAKGNQPQHF. The CDR3 DNA is TGTGCCAGTAGTACTCGGGGGGGACAAATAGCAAAGGGCAATCAGCCCCAGCATTTT.